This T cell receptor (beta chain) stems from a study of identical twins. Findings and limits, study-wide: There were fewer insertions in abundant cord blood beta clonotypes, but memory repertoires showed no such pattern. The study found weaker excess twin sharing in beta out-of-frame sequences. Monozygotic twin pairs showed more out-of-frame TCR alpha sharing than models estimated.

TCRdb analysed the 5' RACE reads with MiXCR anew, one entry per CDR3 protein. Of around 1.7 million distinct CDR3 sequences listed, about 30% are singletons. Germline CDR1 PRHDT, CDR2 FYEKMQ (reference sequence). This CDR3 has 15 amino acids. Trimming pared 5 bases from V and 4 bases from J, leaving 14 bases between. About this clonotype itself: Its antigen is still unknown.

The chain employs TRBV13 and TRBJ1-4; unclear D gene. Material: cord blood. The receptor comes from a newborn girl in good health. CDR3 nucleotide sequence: TGTGCCAGCAGCGCGTCAAGGTGGTTTAATGAAAAACTGTTTTTT. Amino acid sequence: CASSASRWFNEKLFF.